This TCR beta chain was recorded in a study of shared clonotypes between healthy human individuals. Study summary: Aged 18 to 49, the donors were a couple of women and a few men. Per donor, three plates held CD4 naive cells, three held CD4 memory, two held CD8 naive and one held CD8 memory.

Sequencing used immunoSEQ multiplex PCR; TCRdb keeps in-frame clones, though not all of them. This sample has roughly 2.1 million clones, with 85% to 95% found just once. Germline CDR1 reads LNHNV; CDR2 reads YYDKDF (reference sequence). V was pared by 10 bases and J by 5 bases, with 16 bases of the junction left unmatched. The CDR3 totals 15 residues. Terminally differentiated effector memory CD45RA+ cells were left out of the naive CD8 fraction, which was CD45RO-negative and positively selected for CCR7. All donors were Caucasian adults living in Nashville, Tennessee. The chain carries TRBV15 and TRBJ2-7, with TRBD2 identical over 8 bases. Sequencing was done on a sample of naive CD8+ T cells from PBMCs. This clonotype was sampled from a man aged 18 to 35 in good health. Some clones in this sample may be carry-over from other donors' samples. As DNA, the CDR3 is TGTGCCAGCGGCCCGGGGGGGCAGGGGACACACGAGCAGTACTTC. Its protein product is CASGPGGQGTHEQYF. Full variable domain (remainder filled in from reference TRBV15 and TRBJ2-7): DAMVIQNPRYQVTQFGKPVTLSCSQTLNHNVMYWYQQKSSQAPKLLFHYYDKDFNNEADTPDNFQSRRPNTSFCFLDIRSPGLGDTAMYLCASGPGGQGTHEQYFGPGTRLTVT.